This is a list of T cell receptor beta chains from one sample in a study of T cell repertoires in cytomegalovirus infection. TCRdb called the reads again in MiXCR, with one record for every CDR3 protein. In the table there are tens of thousands of distinct CDR3 sequences, more than 25% of which are singletons. These receptors have no known antigen. Sequenced sample: PBMCs, sequenced either directly or after in vitro stimulation (not recorded which). These receptors came from a human donor in good health (CMV status not recorded). Some clones in this sample may be carry-over from other donors' samples. CDR3s include the opening cysteine and the closing phenylalanine or tryptophan. Fields, in order: clone size, D gene, V gene, J gene, CDR3 protein, CDR3 DNA. D genes are given only for firm matches. Some rows mark clone size as missing; the rest say once, few, many or name a class of expanded clone.

clone_size: NA; d_call: NA; v_call: TRBV4-1; j_call: TRBJ2-7; cdr3_aa: CASSQDWGEAYEQYF; cdr3_nt: TGCGCCAGCAGCCAAGATTGGGGGGAGGCCTACGAGCAGTACTTC
clone_size: NA; d_call: NA; v_call: TRBV6-6; j_call: TRBJ2-5; cdr3_aa: CASRQSGGTAQETQYF; cdr3_nt: TGTGCCAGCAGACAATCGGGGGGGACAGCCCAAGAGACCCAGTACTTC
clone_size: few; d_call: NA; v_call: TRBV7-9; j_call: TRBJ2-7; cdr3_aa: CASSLNTGSEQYF; cdr3_nt: TGTGCCAGCAGCTTAAATACAGGGAGCGAGCAGTACTTC
clone_size: few; d_call: NA; v_call: TRBV4-1; j_call: TRBJ2-6; cdr3_aa: CASSPLRGANVLTF; cdr3_nt: TGTGCCAGCAGCCCCCTCCGTGGGGCCAACGTCCTGACTTTC
clone_size: NA; d_call: NA; v_call: TRBV6-6; j_call: TRBJ1-2; cdr3_aa: CASTAGGALNYGYTF; cdr3_nt: TGTGCCAGCACGGCCGGTGGGGCGCTAAACTATGGCTACACCTTC
clone_size: NA; d_call: TRBD2; v_call: TRBV11-3; j_call: TRBJ2-1; cdr3_aa: CASSFSGVSGNEQFF; cdr3_nt: TGTGCCAGCAGCTTTAGCGGGGTCTCAGGGAATGAGCAGTTCTTC
clone_size: once; d_call: NA; v_call: TRBV5-5; j_call: TRBJ1-1; cdr3_aa: CASSFQTLPGTEAFF; cdr3_nt: TGTGCCAGCAGCTTCCAAACCCTCCCTGGTACTGAAGCTTTCTTT
clone_size: once; d_call: TRBD2; v_call: TRBV19; j_call: TRBJ2-3; cdr3_aa: CASSPGLAGGGTDTQYF; cdr3_nt: TGTGCCAGTAGCCCGGGACTAGCGGGGGGAGGCACAGATACGCAGTATTTT
clone_size: once; d_call: NA; v_call: TRBV4-1; j_call: TRBJ2-3; cdr3_aa: CASSQYRAADTQYF; cdr3_nt: TGCGCCAGCAGCCAGTACAGAGCCGCAGATACGCAGTATTTT
clone_size: NA; d_call: NA; v_call: TRBV3-1; j_call: TRBJ1-5; cdr3_aa: CASSQERVQPQHF; cdr3_nt: TGTGCCAGCAGCCAAGAGAGGGTTCAGCCCCAGCATTTT
clone_size: few; d_call: TRBD2; v_call: TRBV7-2; j_call: TRBJ2-1; cdr3_aa: CASSLDVGLAGGDNEQFF; cdr3_nt: TGTGCCAGCAGCTTAGACGTGGGACTAGCGGGAGGGGACAATGAGCAGTTCTTC
clone_size: many; d_call: NA; v_call: TRBV19; j_call: TRBJ2-7; cdr3_aa: CASRLRGGSYEQYF; cdr3_nt: TGTGCCAGTAGGCTCAGAGGGGGCTCCTACGAGCAGTACTTC
clone_size: few; d_call: NA; v_call: TRBV4-1; j_call: TRBJ2-5; cdr3_aa: CASSQGLGYQETQYF; cdr3_nt: TGCGCCAGCAGCCAAGGACTGGGGTACCAAGAGACCCAGTACTTC
clone_size: few; d_call: NA; v_call: TRBV7-6; j_call: TRBJ2-7; cdr3_aa: CASSLAYSGGLYEQYF; cdr3_nt: TGTGCCAGCAGCTTAGCCTATTCCGGGGGGCTGTACGAGCAGTACTTC
clone_size: many; d_call: NA; v_call: TRBV27; j_call: TRBJ1-1; cdr3_aa: CASSTADGYTEAFF; cdr3_nt: TGTGCCAGCAGTACCGCCGACGGGTACACTGAAGCTTTCTTT
clone_size: NA; d_call: TRBD1; v_call: TRBV7-9; j_call: TRBJ2-3; cdr3_aa: CASSWGQGEVTDTQYF; cdr3_nt: TGTGCCAGCAGCTGGGGACAGGGTGAAGTCACAGATACGCAGTATTTT
clone_size: few; d_call: NA; v_call: TRBV7-6; j_call: TRBJ2-1; cdr3_aa: CASSLGSRGRRYNEQFF; cdr3_nt: TGTGCCAGCAGCCTGGGTAGTCGGGGGAGGAGGTACAATGAGCAGTTCTTC
clone_size: NA; d_call: NA; v_call: TRBV12-3/TRBV12-4; j_call: TRBJ1-1; cdr3_aa: CASSFGDGTEAFF; cdr3_nt: TGTGCCAGCAGTTTCGGGGACGGCACTGAAGCTTTCTTT
clone_size: NA; d_call: TRBD2; v_call: TRBV6-5; j_call: TRBJ2-1; cdr3_aa: CASSYQTPWREGDNEQFF; cdr3_nt: TGTGCCAGCAGTTACCAAACCCCCTGGCGGGAGGGAGACAATGAGCAGTTCTTC
clone_size: NA; d_call: NA; v_call: TRBV4-1; j_call: TRBJ2-1; cdr3_aa: CASSQDRLTPGNEQFF; cdr3_nt: TGCGCCAGCAGCCAAGATCGGTTGACCCCAGGCAATGAGCAGTTCTTC
clone_size: few; d_call: NA; v_call: TRBV10-3; j_call: TRBJ2-1; cdr3_aa: CAISESADYNEQFF; cdr3_nt: TGTGCCATCAGTGAGTCGGCGGACTACAATGAGCAGTTCTTC
clone_size: NA; d_call: NA; v_call: TRBV4-1; j_call: TRBJ2-1; cdr3_aa: CASSQVQFKSNEQFF; cdr3_nt: TGCGCCAGCAGCCAAGTCCAATTCAAGTCCAATGAGCAGTTCTTC
clone_size: many; d_call: NA; v_call: TRBV19; j_call: TRBJ1-1; cdr3_aa: CASSMRGLGTEAFF; cdr3_nt: TGTGCCAGTAGTATGCGAGGGTTGGGCACTGAAGCTTTCTTT
clone_size: NA; d_call: TRBD2; v_call: TRBV12-3/TRBV12-4; j_call: TRBJ2-1; cdr3_aa: CASSPTSGGYNEQFF; cdr3_nt: TGTGCCAGCAGTCCGACTAGCGGGGGGTACAATGAGCAGTTCTTC
clone_size: NA; d_call: TRBD1; v_call: TRBV7-6; j_call: TRBJ2-7; cdr3_aa: CASSFSGGSGEQYF; cdr3_nt: TGTGCCAGCAGCTTCTCAGGGGGCTCTGGAGAGCAGTACTTC
clone_size: NA; d_call: TRBD2; v_call: TRBV20-1; j_call: TRBJ2-7; cdr3_aa: CSAPGLAGLPSYEQYF; cdr3_nt: TGCAGTGCTCCCGGACTAGCGGGGCTACCCTCCTACGAGCAGTACTTC
clone_size: few; d_call: NA; v_call: TRBV6-1; j_call: TRBJ2-2; cdr3_aa: CASSERRVTTGELFF; cdr3_nt: TGTGCCAGCAGTGAACGGAGGGTGACGACCGGGGAGCTGTTTTTT
clone_size: once; d_call: TRBD2; v_call: TRBV4-2; j_call: TRBJ2-2; cdr3_aa: CASSQDQSAGVPGELFF; cdr3_nt: TGTGCCAGCAGCCAAGATCAATCAGCGGGGGTTCCCGGGGAGCTGTTTTTT
clone_size: NA; d_call: NA; v_call: TRBV12-3/TRBV12-4; j_call: TRBJ1-1; cdr3_aa: CASSLRGYEAFF; cdr3_nt: TGTGCCAGCAGTCTAAGGGGGTATGAAGCTTTCTTT
clone_size: NA; d_call: NA; v_call: TRBV7-2; j_call: TRBJ2-1; cdr3_aa: CASSLSGPLNEQFF; cdr3_nt: TGTGCCAGCAGCCTATCGGGCCCGTTGAATGAGCAGTTCTTC
clone_size: NA; d_call: NA; v_call: TRBV4-3; j_call: TRBJ1-1; cdr3_aa: CASSLTRGSNTEAFF; cdr3_nt: TGCGCCAGCAGCCTTACCAGGGGATCGAACACTGAAGCTTTCTTT
clone_size: NA; d_call: TRBD2; v_call: TRBV12-3/TRBV12-4; j_call: TRBJ2-3; cdr3_aa: CASNPGGAGDTQYF; cdr3_nt: TGTGCCAGCAATCCCGGGGGGGCGGGAGATACGCAGTATTTT
clone_size: NA; d_call: TRBD1; v_call: TRBV6-6; j_call: TRBJ2-7; cdr3_aa: CASSQTGVYEQYF; cdr3_nt: TGTGCCAGCAGCCAGACAGGGGTCTACGAGCAGTACTTC
clone_size: NA; d_call: TRBD1; v_call: TRBV18; j_call: TRBJ1-5; cdr3_aa: CASSPQGADQPQHF; cdr3_nt: TGTGCCAGCTCACCACAGGGGGCTGATCAGCCCCAGCATTTT
clone_size: few; d_call: NA; v_call: TRBV14; j_call: TRBJ1-4; cdr3_aa: CASSQLGGIDEKLFF; cdr3_nt: TGTGCCAGCAGCCAACTCGGGGGGATTGATGAAAAACTGTTTTTT
clone_size: NA; d_call: NA; v_call: TRBV6-6; j_call: TRBJ1-1; cdr3_aa: CASSYSNTGYIGDTEAFF; cdr3_nt: TGTGCCAGCAGTTACTCGAACACAGGGTATATAGGCGACACTGAAGCTTTCTTT
clone_size: few; d_call: TRBD1; v_call: TRBV7-9; j_call: TRBJ1-1; cdr3_aa: CASSSDRSTEAFF; cdr3_nt: TGTGCCAGCAGCTCGGACAGGTCCACTGAAGCTTTCTTT
clone_size: NA; d_call: TRBD1; v_call: TRBV6-2/TRBV6-3; j_call: TRBJ1-1; cdr3_aa: CASRRTGNTEAFF; cdr3_nt: TGTGCCAGCAGGCGGACAGGAAACACTGAAGCTTTCTTT
clone_size: many; d_call: TRBD2; v_call: TRBV7-2; j_call: TRBJ2-1; cdr3_aa: CASSLISSLAGNNEQFF; cdr3_nt: TGTGCCAGCAGCTTAATCAGCAGCCTAGCGGGTAACAATGAGCAGTTCTTC
clone_size: NA; d_call: NA; v_call: TRBV4-1; j_call: TRBJ1-5; cdr3_aa: CASSQVRAGQPQHF; cdr3_nt: TGCGCCAGCAGCCAAGTCCGGGCCGGGCAGCCCCAGCATTTT
clone_size: NA; d_call: TRBD2; v_call: TRBV20-1; j_call: TRBJ2-1; cdr3_aa: CSASTGTSGRNEQFF; cdr3_nt: TGCAGTGCCTCAACCGGGACTAGCGGGAGAAATGAGCAGTTCTTC
clone_size: NA; d_call: NA; v_call: TRBV20-1; j_call: TRBJ2-7; cdr3_aa: CSASETYEQYF; cdr3_nt: TGCAGTGCTAGTGAGACCTACGAGCAGTACTTC
clone_size: few; d_call: TRBD2; v_call: TRBV20-1; j_call: TRBJ2-5; cdr3_aa: CSAKTSGQETQYF; cdr3_nt: TGCAGTGCTAAGACTAGCGGCCAAGAGACCCAGTACTTC
clone_size: many; d_call: TRBD2; v_call: TRBV7-2; j_call: TRBJ2-1; cdr3_aa: CASRETSGSTEQFF; cdr3_nt: TGTGCCAGCAGAGAGACTAGCGGGAGTACCGAGCAGTTCTTC
clone_size: NA; d_call: TRBD2; v_call: TRBV4-2; j_call: TRBJ2-3; cdr3_aa: CASSQAGGTDTQYF; cdr3_nt: TGTGCCAGCAGCCAAGCGGGAGGGACAGATACGCAGTATTTT
clone_size: few; d_call: NA; v_call: TRBV20-1; j_call: TRBJ2-7; cdr3_aa: CSASTSGLDEQYF; cdr3_nt: TGCAGTGCTAGTACTTCCGGGCTAGATGAGCAGTACTTC
clone_size: many; d_call: TRBD1; v_call: TRBV7-2; j_call: TRBJ2-7; cdr3_aa: CASSQRTGAYEQYF; cdr3_nt: TGTGCCAGCAGCCAGCGGACAGGGGCCTACGAGCAGTACTTC
clone_size: NA; d_call: TRBD1; v_call: TRBV4-1; j_call: TRBJ1-1; cdr3_aa: CASSQGPGGSEAFF; cdr3_nt: TGCGCCAGCAGCCAAGGTCCAGGGGGCTCTGAAGCTTTCTTT
clone_size: few; d_call: NA; v_call: TRBV6-5; j_call: TRBJ1-6; cdr3_aa: CASSYSRSFTSPLHF; cdr3_nt: TGTGCCAGCAGTTACTCCCGGAGCTTTACTTCACCCCTCCACTTT
clone_size: many; d_call: TRBD1; v_call: TRBV7-2; j_call: TRBJ2-7; cdr3_aa: CASSRTGAVSYEQYF; cdr3_nt: TGTGCCAGCAGCCGAACAGGGGCTGTCTCCTACGAGCAGTACTTC
clone_size: NA; d_call: TRBD1; v_call: TRBV12-3/TRBV12-4; j_call: TRBJ2-2; cdr3_aa: CASSLFVGPGQGTTGELFF; cdr3_nt: TGTGCCAGCAGTTTGTTCGTGGGTCCGGGACAGGGGACTACCGGGGAGCTGTTTTTT
clone_size: many; d_call: NA; v_call: TRBV11-2; j_call: TRBJ1-6; cdr3_aa: CASSSSRGAYSPLHF; cdr3_nt: TGTGCCAGCAGCTCCTCGAGGGGGGCGTATTCACCCCTCCACTTT
clone_size: once; d_call: NA; v_call: TRBV7-2; j_call: TRBJ1-1; cdr3_aa: CASTRGTNTEAFF; cdr3_nt: TGTGCCAGCACGCGGGGGACGAACACTGAAGCTTTCTTT
clone_size: once; d_call: NA; v_call: TRBV12-5; j_call: TRBJ1-5; cdr3_aa: CASGLGGGRGNQPQHF; cdr3_nt: TGTGCTAGTGGTTTAGGAGGGGGGCGCGGCAATCAGCCCCAGCATTTT
clone_size: NA; d_call: NA; v_call: TRBV13; j_call: TRBJ1-1; cdr3_aa: CASSLGQFTEAFF; cdr3_nt: TGTGCCAGCAGCTTAGGCCAGTTTACTGAAGCTTTCTTT
clone_size: many; d_call: NA; v_call: TRBV12-3/TRBV12-4; j_call: TRBJ1-3; cdr3_aa: CASPTVGPGTTIYF; cdr3_nt: TGTGCCAGCCCTACCGTAGGCCCTGGGACCACCATATATTTT
clone_size: NA; d_call: NA; v_call: TRBV12-3/TRBV12-4; j_call: TRBJ1-5; cdr3_aa: CASSSQGNQPQHF; cdr3_nt: TGTGCCAGCAGTTCACAGGGCAATCAGCCCCAGCATTTT
clone_size: once; d_call: NA; v_call: TRBV20-1; j_call: TRBJ2-3; cdr3_aa: CSAEGGARYTDTQYF; cdr3_nt: TGCAGTGCCGAAGGAGGCGCCCGGTACACAGATACGCAGTATTTT
clone_size: many; d_call: TRBD1; v_call: TRBV7-2; j_call: TRBJ1-2; cdr3_aa: CASSLGQNYGYTF; cdr3_nt: TGTGCCAGCAGCTTGGGACAGAACTATGGCTACACCTTC
clone_size: many; d_call: TRBD1; v_call: TRBV7-2; j_call: TRBJ2-5; cdr3_aa: CASSLGDRAGTQYF; cdr3_nt: TGTGCCAGCAGCTTAGGGGACAGGGCCGGCACCCAGTACTTC